This T cell receptor (beta chain) was obtained from a study of blood T cell repertoires in COVID-19. Germline V gives CDR1 SGDLS, CDR2 YYNGEE. V was clipped by 0 bases and J by 0 bases, with 10 bases between them. This CDR3 comprises 15 residues. Study processing details: Reference gene primer amplification gave estimated nucleated cell counts. Sequencing was performed with immunoSEQ multiplex PCR; in TCRdb, only in-frame clones are kept and a portion is missing. The DNA was the basis for D and trimming; V, J and clone size are from that table. The sample yields around 260,000 clones, 80% to 90% seen once.

This chain uses TRBV9 with TRBJ2-7; no clear D. This clonotype was sampled from a woman aged 45-60 years who had recovered from COVID-19. Sequencing was done on a sample of peripheral blood. CDR3 region: CASSVGLESSYEQYF. CDR3 nucleotide sequence: TGTGCCAGCAGCGTAGGTCTCGAGAGCTCCTACGAGCAGTACTTC.